This T cell receptor beta chain was recorded in a study of blood T cell repertoires in COVID-19. Study details: There were acute and convalescent COVID-19 samples, and they came from the United States, Italy and Spain.

Trimming took 5 bases from V and 5 from J; bases not matched to a gene: 8. CDR1 MNHEY and CDR2 SVGEGT come from the germline V gene. The CDR3 loop spans 15 amino acids. This clone was observed once. Here immunoSEQ multiplex PCR was the method, and the copy in TCRdb shows in-frame clones only, minus some. The sample includes about 56,000 clones, around 84% of them seen just once. The chain couples TRBV6-2 or TRBV6-3 to TRBJ2-5, with 10 positions matching TRBD1. The sequence was obtained from an elderly woman with acute or convalescent COVID-19. The sequencing sample was made of peripheral blood. DNA of the CDR3: TGTGCCAGCAGTAAACGACAGGGGGCGCCTGAGACCCAGTACTTC. It specifies CASSKRQGAPETQYF.